This TCR beta chain stems from a study of identifying expanded T cells in peripheral blood. Study conclusions and caveats: Differentially abundant clones: roughly 1.3 between replicates, 16.4 at two to three weeks, roughly 18 at four. Clone count variance between approximately 2-week samples rose with total template count.

V was pared by 3 bases and J by 2 bases, with 9 bases between. The length of the CDR3 is 14 residues. Germline CDR1 and CDR2: LNHDA and SQIVND (reference sequence). On this clone itself: Its specificity is not known.

This table comes from immunoSEQ multiplex PCR, and its TCRdb copy is limited to in-frame clones, with some not included. The repertoire holds about 110,000 clones, with 88% as singletons. The V gene is TRBV19, the J gene TRBJ2-3; D gene ambiguous. The sample was blood. This receptor was identified in a person aged 18 to 70 in good health. CDR3 in DNA: TGTGCCAGTAGTATTGTGGGGTTCACAGATACGCAGTATTTT. The encoded protein is CASSIVGFTDTQYF.